Listed here are 24 T cell receptor beta chains from one sample, sequenced in a study of shared clonotypes between healthy human individuals. Using immunoSEQ multiplex PCR, the repertoire was profiled, and TCRdb retains in-frame clones only, with some absent. The data contain around 1,900,000 clones, roughly 95% of them singletons. CD45RO-negative cells were positively selected for CCR7, leaving out terminally differentiated effector memory CD45RA+ cells. Specimen: naive CD8+ T cells from PBMCs. These receptors all stem from a man aged 18 to 29 in good health. Some clones in this sample may be carry-over from other donors' samples.

The chain combines TRBV7-2 with TRBJ1-5; 7 bases are a match to TRBD1. This CDR3 contains 14 residues. Trimming took 5 bases from V and 6 from J; bases not matched to a gene: 7. The germline V gene encodes CDR1 SGHTA and CDR2 FQGNSA. CDR3: CASSTTGSGQPQHF. In DNA, the CDR3 is TGTGCCAGCAGCACGACAGGGAGTGGTCAGCCCCAGCATTTT.

The V gene is TRBV7-8, the J gene TRBJ2-1, with D perhaps TRBD1 (5 bases). V lost 3 bases and J 0 bases, leaving 9 bases between the germline ends. The length of the CDR3 is 15 residues. Germline lookup yields CDR1 SGHVS and CDR2 FQNEAQ. CDR3 in amino acids: CASSFRVSSYNEQFF. The CDR3 region has the DNA TGTGCCAGCAGCTTCAGGGTAAGCTCCTACAATGAGCAGTTCTTC.

This clone has more than one count but fewer than ten. The rearrangement uses TRBV28 and TRBJ1-3; D ambiguous. V lost 4 bases, J lost 1 base, and 5 bases lay in between. CDR1 and CDR2 from the germline V gene are MDHEN and SYDVKM. This CDR3 is built from 13 residues. The CDR3 sequence: CASSSGSGNTIYF. CDR3 in DNA: TGTGCCAGCAGTTCGGGGTCTGGAAACACCATATATTTT.

J is TRBJ2-7 and V is TRBV19, with D maybe TRBD1 (6 bases). Germline CDR1 and CDR2: LNHDA and SQIVND (reference sequence). V lost 0 bases, J lost 0 bases, and 12 bases lay in between. This CDR3 has 16 residues. CDR3 sequence reads: CASSIDWTANSYEQYF. CDR3 bases: TGTGCCAGTAGTATAGATTGGACAGCCAACTCCTACGAGCAGTACTTC.

This clone was observed a few times. V usage is TRBV12-5 and J usage is TRBJ1-2; TRBD1 aligns across 7 bases. Trimming at V came to 4 bases and at J to 4 bases, leaving 6 bases not matched to a gene. The CDR3 extends over 14 amino acids. Per germline, CDR1 LGHNT and CDR2 FRNRAP. This CDR3 is CASGSGGQIYGYTF. The DNA for the CDR3 is TGTGCTAGTGGTTCGGGGGGACAGATCTATGGCTACACCTTC.

V and J are TRBV15 and TRBJ1-1; 10 bases align to TRBD1. This CDR3 has 18 amino acids. Germline V gives CDR1 LNHNV, CDR2 YYDKDF (reference sequence). The V gene end was trimmed by 5 bases and the J gene end by 1 base; junction bases not matched to a gene: 13. The CDR3 region is CATSGQDRGKWRNTEAFF. For the CDR3, the DNA is TGTGCCACCAGCGGCCAGGACAGGGGGAAATGGAGGAACACTGAAGCTTTCTTT.

Turning to this clone: The junction does not match germline at one end; this may be a read error. The chain carries TRBV10-3 and TRBJ1-2; D gene unclear. The CDR3 totals 11 residues. Germline CDR1 reads ENHRY; CDR2 reads SYGVKD. The CDR3 DNA follows: TGTGCCATCAGTGAGCGAGGGATCCTAGCCTTC. As protein: CAISERGILAF.

The chain couples TRBV14 to TRBJ1-1, with 9 positions matching TRBD1. Losses at the gene ends were 3 bases for V and 3 bases for J; bases not matched to a gene: 5. Germline values: CDR1 SGHDN, CDR2 FVKESK. The CDR3 consists of 15 residues. In DNA form, the CDR3 reads TGTGCCAGCAGCCAGGACAGGGGTCCTGACACTGAAGCTTTCTTT. This codes for CASSQDRGPDTEAFF.

V usage is TRBV6-5 and J usage is TRBJ2-7, with TRBD2 as a possible D gene (5 bases). This CDR3 region has 13 residues. V lost 7 bases and J 5 bases, leaving 15 bases between the germline ends. Germline CDR1 reads MNHEY; CDR2 reads SVGAGI. CDR3 coding DNA: TGTGCCAGCAAATCTAGCATACTTCACGAGCAGTACTTC. The encoded protein is CASKSSILHEQYF.

The chain combines TRBV5-4 with TRBJ1-2, with no clear D. CDR3 length: 14 amino acids. Germline V lookup: CDR1 SGHNT, CDR2 YYREEE (reference sequence). The germline V and J ends were trimmed by 0 bases and 6 bases, with 12 bases remaining between them. The CDR3 DNA reads TGTGCCAGCAGCTTGGAAGAGGGAGGGAATGGCTACACCTTC. It yields the protein CASSLEEGGNGYTF. Together with reference TRBV5-4 and TRBJ1-2, the CDR3 gives the full variable domain: ETGVTQSPTHLIKTRGQQVTLRCSSQSGHNTVSWYQQALGQGPQFIFQYYREEENGRGNFPPRFSGLQFPNYSSELNVNALELDDSALYLCASSLEEGGNGYTFGSGTRLTVV.

J is TRBJ2-1 and V is TRBV6-4; D assignment may be TRBD1 or TRBD2 (6 bases each). CDR3 length equals 16 residues. The germline gives CDR1 MRHNA, CDR2 SNTAGT. Trimming took 0 bases from V and 3 from J, leaving 12 bases between them. The CDR3 protein is CASSDSWGAGYNEQFF. The CDR3, as DNA: TGTGCCAGCAGTGACTCGTGGGGGGCCGGCTACAATGAGCAGTTCTTC.

The gene calls are TRBV15 and TRBJ1-4, with D maybe TRBD1 (5 bases). Germline V gene data show CDR1 as LNHNV and CDR2 as YYDKDF (reference sequence). CDR3 size: 15 residues. The V gene lost 0 bases and the J gene lost 6 bases, with 11 bases spanning the gap. CDR3: CATSRERGLYEKLFF. The CDR3 bases are TGTGCCACCAGCAGAGAGAGGGGACTATATGAAAAACTGTTTTTT.

With respect to this clone: Additional DNA sequences in this sample encode the identical CDR3. This chain uses TRBV27 with TRBJ1-1; D is ambiguous. CDR1 and CDR2 (germline): MNHEY, SMNVEV (reference sequence). The V end lost 2 bases, the J end lost 8 bases, and 6 bases lay between the germline ends. This CDR3 is built from 11 residues. The CDR3 DNA is TGTGCCAGCAGTTTACGTGGGGAAGCTTTCTTT. Protein: CASSLRGEAFF.

Comments on this clone: At one end, the junction sequence differs from germline, possibly due to a read error. The gene calls are TRBV29-1 and TRBJ2-2; no reliable D call. The germline CDR1 and CDR2 sequences are SQVTM and ANQGSEA. The CDR3 contains 11 residues. The CDR3 region has the DNA TGCAGCGTTAAAGATTTTGGGGAGCTGTTTTTT. Protein: CSVKDFGELFF.

The chain carries TRBV5-4 and TRBJ2-3; D remains ambiguous. The CDR3 totals 12 residues. Looked up from germline, CDR1 is SGHNT and CDR2 is YYREEE (reference sequence). Between the trimmed V and J ends, which lost 2 bases and 6 bases, there was a span of 7 bases. The CDR3 here is CASSFTGDTQYF. The CDR3 nucleotides read TGTGCCAGCAGCTTCACCGGGGATACGCAGTATTTT.

This chain links TRBV5-6 with TRBJ2-1, with D possibly being TRBD2 (6 bases). This CDR3 is built from 15 residues. V dropped 4 bases and J dropped 9 bases, with 20 bases sitting between them. The germline CDR1 and CDR2 sequences are SGHDT and YYEEEE. CDR3 sequence: CASSGRLAIFGEQFF. CDR3 in DNA: TGTGCCAGCAGCGGGAGGCTAGCGATTTTCGGTGAGCAGTTCTTC.

The chain couples TRBV13 to TRBJ2-7; perhaps TRBD2 as D (6 bases). This CDR3 spans 15 amino acids. The V and J ends lost 4 bases and 6 bases respectively, with 19 bases between them. Germline assignment: CDR1 PRHDT and CDR2 FYEKMQ (reference sequence). The CDR3 DNA is TGTGCCAGCAGCTCCGTTGGGGCGGGACCCCTCGAGCAGTACTTC. Translating it yields CASSSVGAGPLEQYF. The whole variable domain, remainder taken from reference TRBV13 and TRBJ2-7, is AAGVIQSPRHLIKEKRETATLKCYPIPRHDTVYWYQQGPGQDPQFLISFYEKMQSDKGSIPDRFSAQQFSDYHSELNMSSLELGDSALYFCASSSVGAGPLEQYFGPGTRLTVT.

The rearrangement links TRBV10-3 to TRBJ2-2; the D gene is possibly TRBD1 (6 bases). The germline V and J ends were trimmed by 10 bases and 1 base, with 13 bases remaining between them. This CDR3 spans 14 amino acids. Germline CDR1 ENHRY, CDR2 SYGVKD. The CDR3, as DNA: TGTGCCACCGGGGACACGTTGAACACCGGGGAGCTGTTTTTT. Amino acids: CATGDTLNTGELFF.

V and J are TRBV19 and TRBJ1-1; D not resolved. Looked up from germline, CDR1 is LNHDA and CDR2 is SQIVND (reference sequence). CDR3 length: 12 amino acids. Trimming took off 5 bases at V and 4 bases at J, with 8 bases between the two ends. The chain's CDR3 is CASSREFTEAFF. The CDR3 coding sequence is TGTGCCAGTAGTCGGGAATTCACTGAAGCTTTCTTT. Drawing the rest from reference TRBV19 and TRBJ1-1, the complete variable domain is DGGITQSPKYLFRKEGQNVTLSCEQNLNHDAMYWYRQDPGQGLRLIYYSQIVNDFQKGDIAEGYSVSREKKESFPLTVTSAQKNPTAFYLCASSREFTEAFFGQGTRLTVV.

The chain carries TRBV14 and TRBJ2-1; D remains ambiguous. Germline-derived CDR1 and CDR2 are SGHDN and FVKESK. Trimming pared 1 base from V and 6 bases from J, leaving 7 bases between. There are 13 residues in the CDR3. For the CDR3, the DNA is TGTGCCAGCAGCCAAGTTTCGATCAATGAGCAGTTCTTC. It is translated as CASSQVSINEQFF.

The chain has TRBV6-6 and TRBJ2-7; D may be TRBD1 (6 bases). V lost 0 bases, J lost 4 bases, and 16 bases lay in between. Looked up from germline, CDR1 is MNHNY and CDR2 is SVGAGI (reference sequence). There are 16 residues in the CDR3. The CDR3 sequence: CASSYSVQGNFYEQYF. CDR3 nucleotide sequence: TGTGCCAGCAGTTACTCGGTTCAGGGGAATTTTTACGAGCAGTACTTC.

This clone was seen once. J is TRBJ2-1 and V is TRBV5-1; 16 nucleotides line up with TRBD2. The CDR3 covers 18 residues. V was clipped by 3 bases and J by 1 base; unmatched bases: 4. CDR1 is SGHRS, CDR2 YFSETQ, per germline. CDR3 protein: CASSSGLAGGVSYNEQFF. The CDR3 DNA reads as TGCGCCAGCAGCTCGGGACTAGCGGGAGGGGTTTCCTACAATGAGCAGTTCTTC.

The chain links TRBV27 to TRBJ2-7, with D hard to call. Germline CDR1 MNHEY, CDR2 SMNVEV (reference sequence). There are 15 residues in the CDR3. Trimming removed 3 bases from V and 2 bases from J, with 14 bases in between. CDR3 amino acids: CASSFRSSSTYEQYF. CDR3 nucleotides: TGTGCCAGCAGTTTCCGAAGTAGCTCCACCTACGAGCAGTACTTC.

To note about this clone: Other DNA sequences in the same sample also yield this CDR3. The chain employs TRBV6-1 and TRBJ2-7; 10 nucleotides align to TRBD1. This CDR3 spans 12 amino acids. Trimming cost V 6 bases and J 5 bases; bases outside gene matches: 1. Germline loops: CDR1 MNHNS, CDR2 SASEGT. This chain's CDR3 is CASRDRGHEQYF. The CDR3 DNA reads as TGTGCCAGCAGAGACAGGGGGCACGAGCAGTACTTC.